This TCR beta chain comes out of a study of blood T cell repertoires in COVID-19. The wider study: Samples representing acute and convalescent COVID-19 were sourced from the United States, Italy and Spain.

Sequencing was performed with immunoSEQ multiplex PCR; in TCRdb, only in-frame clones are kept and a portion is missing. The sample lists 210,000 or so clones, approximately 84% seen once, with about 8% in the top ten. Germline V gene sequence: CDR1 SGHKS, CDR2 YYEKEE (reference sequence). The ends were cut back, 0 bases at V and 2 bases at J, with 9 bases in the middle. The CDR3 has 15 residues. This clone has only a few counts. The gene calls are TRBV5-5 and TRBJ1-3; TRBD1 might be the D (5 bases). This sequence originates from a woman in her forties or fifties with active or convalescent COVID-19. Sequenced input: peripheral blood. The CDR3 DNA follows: TGTGCCAGCAGCTTGGATGGGGCGGCTGGAAACACCATATATTTT. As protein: CASSLDGAAGNTIYF.